The clone carrying this TCR beta chain occurred once. The CDR3 runs to 18 residues. Germline V lookup: CDR1 LNHDA, CDR2 SQIVND (reference sequence). V shed 2 bases, J shed 3 bases, and the junction held 11 bases outside the gene matches. The data stem from a study of blood T cell repertoires in COVID-19. Study overall: Researchers got acute and convalescent COVID-19 samples from the United States, Italy and Spain.

Authors' methods: Nucleated cell counts were estimated from reference gene primer amplification. Data came from immunoSEQ multiplex PCR; TCRdb stores just in-frame clones and leaves some out. The DNA was the basis for D and trimming; V, J and clone size are from that table. The sample contains roughly 430,000 clones, over 75% of which appear only once. What was sequenced was PBMCs or T cells enriched from blood (not recorded which). The source of this sequence is a woman between 40 and 55 years old with acute COVID-19. The chain combines TRBV19 with TRBJ1-5; 9 nucleotides match TRBD1. CDR3 sequence: CASSIQFPGTGTNQPQHF. The CDR3 nucleotides are TGTGCCAGTAGTATACAGTTTCCCGGGACAGGGACCAATCAGCCCCAGCATTTT.